This TCR beta chain was identified during a study of blood T cell repertoires in COVID-19. Study-wide context: Some COVID-19 samples were acute and others convalescent; all came from the United States, Italy and Spain. The cDNA or gDNA used as material had been derived from T cells, B-cell-depleted T cells, or PBMCs.

Trimming removed 1 base from V and 4 bases from J, with 7 bases in between. This CDR3 region has 13 residues. Germline V gives CDR1 SGHAT, CDR2 FQNNGV. In the original processing: Reference gene primer amplification gave nucleated cell count estimates. The data were produced by immunoSEQ multiplex PCR, yet TCRdb's version contains in-frame clones alone and is incomplete. From that table come the V and J calls and clone size; the DNA was used to work out D and trimming. The table records approximately 150,000 clones, more than 75% of them present only once. This clonotype was sampled from a man aged 45-65 years who had recovered from COVID-19. The genes are TRBV11-2 and TRBJ2-5, with no clear D. The sequenced sample consisted of peripheral blood. The CDR3: CASSLGRGETQYF. The CDR3 DNA follows: TGTGCCAGCAGCTTAGGCAGAGGAGAGACCCAGTACTTC.